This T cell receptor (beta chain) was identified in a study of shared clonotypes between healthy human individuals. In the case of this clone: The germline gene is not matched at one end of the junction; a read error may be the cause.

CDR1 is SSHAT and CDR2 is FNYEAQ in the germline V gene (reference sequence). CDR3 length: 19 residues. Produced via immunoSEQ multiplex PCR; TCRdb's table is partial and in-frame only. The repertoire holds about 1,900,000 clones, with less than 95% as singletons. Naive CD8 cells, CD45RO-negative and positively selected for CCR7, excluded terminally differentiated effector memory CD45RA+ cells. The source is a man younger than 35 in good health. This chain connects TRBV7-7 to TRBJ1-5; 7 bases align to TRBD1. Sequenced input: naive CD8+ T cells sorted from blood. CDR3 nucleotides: TGTGCTAGCAGCCCCCCGACAGGGATCCTTGCAATTCTCCATCAGCCCCAGCATTTT. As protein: CASSPPTGILAILHQPQHF.